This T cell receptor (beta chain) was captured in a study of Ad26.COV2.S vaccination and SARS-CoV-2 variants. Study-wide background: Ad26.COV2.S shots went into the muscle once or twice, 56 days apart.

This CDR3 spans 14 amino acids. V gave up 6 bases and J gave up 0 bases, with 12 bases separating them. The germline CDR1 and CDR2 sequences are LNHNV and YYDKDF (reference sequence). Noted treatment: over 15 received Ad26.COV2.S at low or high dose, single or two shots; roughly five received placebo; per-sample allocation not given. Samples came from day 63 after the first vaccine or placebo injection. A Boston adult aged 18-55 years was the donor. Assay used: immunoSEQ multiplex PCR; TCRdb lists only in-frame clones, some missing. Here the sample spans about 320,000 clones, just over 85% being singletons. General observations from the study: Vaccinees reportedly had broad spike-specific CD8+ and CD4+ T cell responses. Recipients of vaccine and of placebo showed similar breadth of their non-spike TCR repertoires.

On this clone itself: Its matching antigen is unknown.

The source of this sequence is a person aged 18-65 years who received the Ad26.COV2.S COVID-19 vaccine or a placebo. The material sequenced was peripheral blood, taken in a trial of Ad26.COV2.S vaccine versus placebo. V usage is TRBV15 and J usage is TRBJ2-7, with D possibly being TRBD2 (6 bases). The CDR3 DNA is TGTGCCACCAGTAGTAGGAGGGGCTCCTACGAGCAGTACTTC. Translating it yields CATSSRRGSYEQYF.